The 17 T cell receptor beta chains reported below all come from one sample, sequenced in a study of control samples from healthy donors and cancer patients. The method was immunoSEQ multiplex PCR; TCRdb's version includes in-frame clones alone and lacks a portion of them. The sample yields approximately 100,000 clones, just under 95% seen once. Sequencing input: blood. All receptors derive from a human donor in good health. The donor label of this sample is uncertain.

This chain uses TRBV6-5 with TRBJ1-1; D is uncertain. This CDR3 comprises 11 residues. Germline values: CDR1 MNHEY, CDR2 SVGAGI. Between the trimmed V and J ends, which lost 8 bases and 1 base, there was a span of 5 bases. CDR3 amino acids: CASRWNTEAFF. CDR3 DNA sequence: TGTGCCAGCCGGTGGAACACTGAAGCTTTCTTT.

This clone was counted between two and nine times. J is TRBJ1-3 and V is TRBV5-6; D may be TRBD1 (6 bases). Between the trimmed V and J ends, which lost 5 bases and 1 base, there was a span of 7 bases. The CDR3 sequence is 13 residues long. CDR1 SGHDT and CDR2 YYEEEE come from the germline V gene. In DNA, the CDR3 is TGTGCCAGCAGGGACAGATCTGGAAACACCATATATTTT. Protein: CASRDRSGNTIYF.

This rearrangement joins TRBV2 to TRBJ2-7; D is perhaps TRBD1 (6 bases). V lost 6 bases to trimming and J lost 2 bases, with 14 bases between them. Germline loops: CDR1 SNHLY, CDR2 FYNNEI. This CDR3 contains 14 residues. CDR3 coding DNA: TGTGCCAGCAGCTCATGGGACAACGCCTACGAGCAGTACTTC. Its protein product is CASSSWDNAYEQYF.

CDR3 DNA: TGTGCCAGCAGTTACTCCAGCTGGCAACTCTCTGGAAACACCATATATTTT. It encodes CASSYSSWQLSGNTIYF. The chain joins TRBV6-2 or TRBV6-3 to TRBJ1-3; D gene ambiguous. Germline CDR1 and CDR2: MNHEY and SVGEGT. The CDR3 is 17 residues long. The V end lost 0 bases, the J end lost 0 bases, and 12 bases lay between the germline ends.

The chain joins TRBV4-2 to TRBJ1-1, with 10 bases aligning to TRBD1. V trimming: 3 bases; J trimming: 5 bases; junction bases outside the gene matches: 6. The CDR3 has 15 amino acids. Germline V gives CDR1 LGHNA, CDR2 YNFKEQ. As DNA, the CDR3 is TGTGCCAGCAGCCAGCTGACAGGGGGCAGAACTGAAGCTTTCTTT. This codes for CASSQLTGGRTEAFF.

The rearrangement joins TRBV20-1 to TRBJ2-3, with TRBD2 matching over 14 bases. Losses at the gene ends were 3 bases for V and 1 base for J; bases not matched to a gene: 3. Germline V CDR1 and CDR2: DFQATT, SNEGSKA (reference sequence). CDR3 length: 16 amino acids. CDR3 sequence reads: CSASMGLAGGTDTQYF. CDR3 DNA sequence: TGCAGTGCTAGTATGGGACTAGCGGGAGGCACAGATACGCAGTATTTT.

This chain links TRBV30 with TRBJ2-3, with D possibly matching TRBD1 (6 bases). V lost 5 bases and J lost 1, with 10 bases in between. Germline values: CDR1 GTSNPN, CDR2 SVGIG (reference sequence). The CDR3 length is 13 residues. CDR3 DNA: TGTGCCTGGGTTGAGGGGGGCACAGATACGCAGTATTTT. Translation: CAWVEGGTDTQYF.

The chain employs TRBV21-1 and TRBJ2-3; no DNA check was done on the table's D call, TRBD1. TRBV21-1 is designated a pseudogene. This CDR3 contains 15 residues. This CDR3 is CASSKGRQGTDTQYF. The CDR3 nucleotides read TGTGCCAGCAGCAAAGGTAGACAGGGGACAGATACGCAGTATTTT.

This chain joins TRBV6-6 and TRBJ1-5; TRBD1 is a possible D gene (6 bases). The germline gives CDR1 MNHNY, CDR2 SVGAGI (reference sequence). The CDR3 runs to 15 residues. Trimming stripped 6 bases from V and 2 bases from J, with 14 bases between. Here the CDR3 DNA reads TGTGCCAGCAGCTTTCCAGGGGTTGGCAATCAGCCCCAGCATTTT. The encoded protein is CASSFPGVGNQPQHF.

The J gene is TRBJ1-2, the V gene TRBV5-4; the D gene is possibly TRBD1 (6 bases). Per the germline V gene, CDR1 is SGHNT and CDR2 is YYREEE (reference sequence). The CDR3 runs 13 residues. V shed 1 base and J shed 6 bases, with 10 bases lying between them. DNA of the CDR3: TGTGCCAGCAGCTTGCCAGGGGCGGATGGCTACACCTTC. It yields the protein CASSLPGADGYTF.

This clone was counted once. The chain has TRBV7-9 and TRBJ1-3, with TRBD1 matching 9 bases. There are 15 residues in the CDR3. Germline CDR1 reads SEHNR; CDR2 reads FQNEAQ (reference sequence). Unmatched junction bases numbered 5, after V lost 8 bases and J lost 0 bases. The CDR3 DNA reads TGTGCCAGCTGCCAACAGGGGGCCTCTGGAAACACCATATATTTT. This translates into CASCQQGASGNTIYF.

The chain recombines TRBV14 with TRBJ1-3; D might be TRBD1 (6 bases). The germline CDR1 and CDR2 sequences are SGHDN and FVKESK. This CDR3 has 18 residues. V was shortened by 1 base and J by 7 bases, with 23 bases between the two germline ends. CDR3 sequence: CASSQVRGLTGNINTIYF. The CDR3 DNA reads TGTGCCAGCAGCCAAGTCCGGGGACTAACAGGGAATATCAACACCATATATTTT.

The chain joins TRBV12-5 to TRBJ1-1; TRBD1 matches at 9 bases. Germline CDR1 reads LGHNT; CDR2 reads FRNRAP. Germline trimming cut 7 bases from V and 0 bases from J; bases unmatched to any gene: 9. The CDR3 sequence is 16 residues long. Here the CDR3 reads CASDPGTGYVNTEAFF. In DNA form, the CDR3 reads TGTGCTAGTGACCCCGGGACAGGGTATGTGAACACTGAAGCTTTCTTT.

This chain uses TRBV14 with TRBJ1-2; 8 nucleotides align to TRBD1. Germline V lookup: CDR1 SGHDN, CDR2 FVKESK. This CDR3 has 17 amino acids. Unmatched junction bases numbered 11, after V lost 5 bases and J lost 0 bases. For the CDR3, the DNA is TGTGCCAGCAGCTACCGGGACAGGATTACACCTAACTATGGCTACACCTTC. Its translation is CASSYRDRITPNYGYTF.

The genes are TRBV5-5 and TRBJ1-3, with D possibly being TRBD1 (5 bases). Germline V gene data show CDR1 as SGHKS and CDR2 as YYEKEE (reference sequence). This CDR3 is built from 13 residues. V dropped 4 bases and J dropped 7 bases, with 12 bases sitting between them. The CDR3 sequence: CASSPGRVNTIYF. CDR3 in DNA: TGTGCCAGCAGCCCCGGCAGGGTGAACACCATATATTTT.

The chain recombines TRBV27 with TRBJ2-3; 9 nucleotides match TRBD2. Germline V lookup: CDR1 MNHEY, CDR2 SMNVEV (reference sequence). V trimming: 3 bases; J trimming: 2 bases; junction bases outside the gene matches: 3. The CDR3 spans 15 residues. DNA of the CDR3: TGTGCCAGCAGTTTTGAGCGGGGGGCCACAGATACGCAGTATTTT. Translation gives CASSFERGATDTQYF.

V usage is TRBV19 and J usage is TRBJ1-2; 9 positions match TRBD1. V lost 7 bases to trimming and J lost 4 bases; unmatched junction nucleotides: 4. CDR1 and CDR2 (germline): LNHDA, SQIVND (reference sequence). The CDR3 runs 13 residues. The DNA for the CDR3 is TGTGCCAGTACCGTGGACAGGGGCTATGGCTACACCTTC. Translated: CASTVDRGYGYTF.